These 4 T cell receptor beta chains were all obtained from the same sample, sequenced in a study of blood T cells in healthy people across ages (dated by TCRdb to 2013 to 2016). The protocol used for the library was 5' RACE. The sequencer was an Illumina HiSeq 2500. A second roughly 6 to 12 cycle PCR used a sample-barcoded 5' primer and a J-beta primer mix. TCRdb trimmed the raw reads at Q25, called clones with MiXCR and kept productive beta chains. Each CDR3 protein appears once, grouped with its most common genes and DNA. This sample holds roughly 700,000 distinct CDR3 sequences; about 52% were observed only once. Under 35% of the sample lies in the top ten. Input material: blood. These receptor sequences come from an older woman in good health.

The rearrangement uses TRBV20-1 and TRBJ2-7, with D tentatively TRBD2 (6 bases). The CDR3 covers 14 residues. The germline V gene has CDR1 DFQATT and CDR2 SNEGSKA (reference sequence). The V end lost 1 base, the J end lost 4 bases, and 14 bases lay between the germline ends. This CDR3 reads CSARVGVGGYEQYF. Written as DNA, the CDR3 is TGCAGTGCTAGAGTAGGGGTTGGGGGGTACGAGCAGTACTTC.

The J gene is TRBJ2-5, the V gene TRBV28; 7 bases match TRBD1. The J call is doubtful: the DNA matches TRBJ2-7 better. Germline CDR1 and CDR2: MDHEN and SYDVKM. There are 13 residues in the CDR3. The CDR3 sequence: CASSFSGQDEQYF. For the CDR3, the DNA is TGTGCCAGCAGTTTCTCCGGACAGGACGAGCAGTACTTC.

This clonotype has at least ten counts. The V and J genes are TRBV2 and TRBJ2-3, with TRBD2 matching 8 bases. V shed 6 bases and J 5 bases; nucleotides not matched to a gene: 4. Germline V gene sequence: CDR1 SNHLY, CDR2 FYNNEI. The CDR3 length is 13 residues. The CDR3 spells CASSPGLGDTQYF. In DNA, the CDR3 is TGTGCCAGCAGCCCGGGACTAGGAGATACGCAGTATTTT.

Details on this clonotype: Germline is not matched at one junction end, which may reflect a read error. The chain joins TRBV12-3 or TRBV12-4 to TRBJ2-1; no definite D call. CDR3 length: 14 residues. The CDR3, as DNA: TGCGCCAGCACCCTACTTAGCTCCTACAATGAGCAGTTCTTC. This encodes CASTLLSSYNEQFF.